This entry concerns a single T cell receptor (beta chain). This record comes from a study of blood T cells in healthy people across ages. A J-beta primer mix and a sample-barcoded 5' primer were used in a second PCR of roughly 6 to 11 cycles. From the 5' RACE reads, TCRdb called clonotypes with MiXCR, one entry per CDR3 protein. The table has some 900,000 distinct CDR3 sequences, about 44% seen once; the top ten hold about an eighth. This CDR3 has 20 amino acids. The V gene's germline CDR1 is SGHTA and CDR2 FQGNSA. The V end lost 1 base, the J end lost 8 bases, and 29 bases lay between the germline ends.

Sequencing input: blood. The TCR comes from a man younger than 40 in good health. The chain combines TRBV7-2 with TRBJ1-4, with D perhaps TRBD1 (5 bases). The DNA for the CDR3 is TGTGCCAGCAGCTTAGTGAAAGTCGGACATGGCAGTCCCCAGGGCGAAAAACTGTTTTTT. It codes for CASSLVKVGHGSPQGEKLFF.